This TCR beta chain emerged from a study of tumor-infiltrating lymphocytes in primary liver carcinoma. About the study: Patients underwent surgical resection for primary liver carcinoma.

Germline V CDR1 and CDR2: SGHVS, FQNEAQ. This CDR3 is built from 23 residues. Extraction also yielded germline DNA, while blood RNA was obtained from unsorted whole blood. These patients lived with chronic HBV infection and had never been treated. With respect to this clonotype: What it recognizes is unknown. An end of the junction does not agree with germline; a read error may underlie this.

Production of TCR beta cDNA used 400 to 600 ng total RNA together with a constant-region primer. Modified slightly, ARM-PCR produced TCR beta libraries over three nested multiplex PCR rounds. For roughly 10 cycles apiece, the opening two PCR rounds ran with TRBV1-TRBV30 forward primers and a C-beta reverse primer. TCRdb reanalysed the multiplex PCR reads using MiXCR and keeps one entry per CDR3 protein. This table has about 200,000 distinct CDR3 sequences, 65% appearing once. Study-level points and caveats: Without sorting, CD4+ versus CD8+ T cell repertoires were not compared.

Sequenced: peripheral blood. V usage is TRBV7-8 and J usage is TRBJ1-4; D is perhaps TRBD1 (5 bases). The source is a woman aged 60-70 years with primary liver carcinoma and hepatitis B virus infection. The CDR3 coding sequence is TGTGCCAGCATCTTACGCCGGATTACGATCCAACGGGACGGGAAAGCAACTAATGAAAAACTGTTTTTT. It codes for CASILRRITIQRDGKATNEKLFF.